These T cell receptor beta chains were read from a single sample in a study of blood T cells in healthy people across ages. TCRdb re-derived calls from the 5' RACE reads in MiXCR, one entry per CDR3 protein. The data contain approximately 790,000 distinct CDR3 sequences, around two thirds of them singletons. Sequences were obtained from blood. Receptor source: a man aged 30 to 45 in good health. Each CDR3 is given with its conserved first and last residue. Each record gives: CDR3 DNA, CDR3 protein, V gene, D gene, clone size, J gene. D genes are given only for firm matches. Expanded clones get a size class; other rows say once, few or many, or leave the size out.

CDR3nt: TGTGCCAGCAGCTTACAGGGCGTACCTGAAGCTTTCTTT; CDR3aa: CASSLQGVPEAFF; v_gene: TRBV7-2; d_gene: -; abundance: -; j_gene: TRBJ1-1
CDR3nt: TGTGCCAGCAGTTACGGGACTTTCTACACCTTC; CDR3aa: CASSYGTFYTF; v_gene: TRBV6-6; d_gene: -; abundance: -; j_gene: TRBJ1-2
CDR3nt: TGCAGTGTTAAGTGGACAGGGTATTCCTACGAGCAGTACTTC; CDR3aa: CSVKWTGYSYEQYF; v_gene: TRBV20-1; d_gene: TRBD1; abundance: few; j_gene: TRBJ2-7
CDR3nt: TGCAGTGCCGCAGAGCGGGGGGGCTCGTATGAGCAGTTCTTC; CDR3aa: CSAAERGGSYEQFF; v_gene: TRBV20-1; d_gene: TRBD2; abundance: -; j_gene: TRBJ2-1
CDR3nt: TGTGCCAGCAGCTCCCGGACCAGGACCGGGACCCAGTACTTC; CDR3aa: CASSSRTRTGTQYF; v_gene: TRBV7-9; d_gene: -; abundance: -; j_gene: TRBJ2-5
CDR3nt: TGTGCCAGTAGTATGGGGACAGGGCCATCCTACGAGCAGTACTTC; CDR3aa: CASSMGTGPSYEQYF; v_gene: TRBV19; d_gene: TRBD1; abundance: -; j_gene: TRBJ2-7
CDR3nt: TGCAGTGTAACGAGCTCCTATAATTCACCCCTCCACTTT; CDR3aa: CSVTSSYNSPLHF; v_gene: TRBV20-1; d_gene: -; abundance: -; j_gene: TRBJ1-6
CDR3nt: TGTGCCAGCACCCCGACCGCAGGCCCCAATGAGCAGTTCTTC; CDR3aa: CASTPTAGPNEQFF; v_gene: TRBV9; d_gene: -; abundance: -; j_gene: TRBJ2-1
CDR3nt: TGTGCTAGCAGCGTAGAGATTGACAATGAGCAGTTCTTC; CDR3aa: CASSVEIDNEQFF; v_gene: TRBV7-7; d_gene: -; abundance: -; j_gene: TRBJ2-1
CDR3nt: TGTGCCAGCAGCGTAAACGGACGGAGCTCCTACAATGAGCAGTTCTTC; CDR3aa: CASSVNGRSSYNEQFF; v_gene: TRBV9; d_gene: -; abundance: -; j_gene: TRBJ2-1
CDR3nt: TGCGCCAGCAGCTTGGGCGGGGCCACACTCCAAGAGACCCAGTACTTC; CDR3aa: CASSLGGATLQETQYF; v_gene: TRBV5-1; d_gene: -; abundance: -; j_gene: TRBJ2-5
CDR3nt: TGTGCCAGCAGTTTAGAGGCAGGCCTACCCTACAATGAGCAGTTCTTC; CDR3aa: CASSLEAGLPYNEQFF; v_gene: TRBV12-3/TRBV12-4; d_gene: -; abundance: -; j_gene: TRBJ2-1
CDR3nt: TGCAGTGCTAGCCCGCCCCGCGGAATTTACCACCAGTTCTTC; CDR3aa: CSASPPRGIYHQFF; v_gene: TRBV20-1; d_gene: -; abundance: few; j_gene: TRBJ2-1
CDR3nt: TGTGCCAGCATGGGGACCTTGCACAATGAGCAGTTCTTC; CDR3aa: CASMGTLHNEQFF; v_gene: TRBV6-5; d_gene: -; abundance: -; j_gene: TRBJ2-1
CDR3nt: TGTGCCAGCAGTGCAGTGTACAATGAGCAGTTCTTC; CDR3aa: CASSAVYNEQFF; v_gene: TRBV27; d_gene: -; abundance: -; j_gene: TRBJ2-1
CDR3nt: TGTGCCAGCAGCGCGGGGACAGGGTTTTCCTACGAGCAGTACTTC; CDR3aa: CASSAGTGFSYEQYF; v_gene: TRBV7-8; d_gene: TRBD1; abundance: -; j_gene: TRBJ2-7
CDR3nt: TGTGCCAGCAGTCTCGGACTAGCGGGGTTGGAGACCCAGTACTTC; CDR3aa: CASSLGLAGLETQYF; v_gene: TRBV27; d_gene: TRBD2; abundance: -; j_gene: TRBJ2-5
CDR3nt: TGTGCCAGCAGTGACCTCACAGCCTTCAGCACAGATACGCAGTATTTT; CDR3aa: CASSDLTAFSTDTQYF; v_gene: TRBV2; d_gene: -; abundance: few; j_gene: TRBJ2-3
CDR3nt: TGTGCCAGCAGTCCCCGGACAGGGGGTAACGAGCAGTACTTC; CDR3aa: CASSPRTGGNEQYF; v_gene: TRBV27; d_gene: TRBD1; abundance: few; j_gene: TRBJ2-7
CDR3nt: TGCGCCAGCAGCCAAGATCGACAGGTTGCAGATACGCAGTATTTT; CDR3aa: CASSQDRQVADTQYF; v_gene: TRBV4-1; d_gene: -; abundance: few; j_gene: TRBJ2-3
CDR3nt: TGTGCCTGCGTACGGGGACAGGCTGGGGCCAACGTCCTGACTTTC; CDR3aa: CACVRGQAGANVLTF; v_gene: TRBV6-2/TRBV6-3; d_gene: TRBD1; abundance: once; j_gene: TRBJ2-6
CDR3nt: TGTGCCAGCAGCCAAGATCTCAACGGGCCCCAGTTTAACACTGAAGCTTTCTTT; CDR3aa: CASSQDLNGPQFNTEAFF; v_gene: TRBV3-1; d_gene: -; abundance: -; j_gene: TRBJ1-1
CDR3nt: TGTGCTAGTGGTTTCGACGGGTTATACAATGAGCAGTTCTTC; CDR3aa: CASGFDGLYNEQFF; v_gene: TRBV12-5; d_gene: -; abundance: -; j_gene: TRBJ2-1
CDR3nt: TGTGCCAGCAGCGTAGCGGGACAGGGCCAATACAATGAGCAGTTCTTC; CDR3aa: CASSVAGQGQYNEQFF; v_gene: TRBV9; d_gene: TRBD1; abundance: -; j_gene: TRBJ2-1
CDR3nt: TGTGCCAGCAGCCAAGCGGGGATGAACACTGAAGCTTTCTTT; CDR3aa: CASSQAGMNTEAFF; v_gene: TRBV27; d_gene: -; abundance: few; j_gene: TRBJ1-1
CDR3nt: TGTGCCAGCAGTCAAAGAAGCGGGGGCCCGAACACCGGGGAGCTGTTTTTT; CDR3aa: CASSQRSGGPNTGELFF; v_gene: TRBV4-2; d_gene: TRBD2; abundance: -; j_gene: TRBJ2-2
CDR3nt: TGTGCCAGCAGCTTAGAGCTCGGGGGCCAAGAGACCCAGTACTTC; CDR3aa: CASSLELGGQETQYF; v_gene: TRBV11-1; d_gene: -; abundance: -; j_gene: TRBJ2-5
CDR3nt: TGTGCCAGCAGCCACGGAGGAGGTGTGCAGTACTTC; CDR3aa: CASSHGGGVQYF; v_gene: TRBV3-1; d_gene: -; abundance: -; j_gene: TRBJ2-5
CDR3nt: TGTGCCACCAGCAGAGAGAGTCGAACAGACCACTACGAGCAGTACTTC; CDR3aa: CATSRESRTDHYEQYF; v_gene: TRBV15; d_gene: -; abundance: -; j_gene: TRBJ2-7
CDR3nt: TGTGCCAGCAGCCCAATCCCAGGGTTGTGGGGCACTGAAGCTTTCTTT; CDR3aa: CASSPIPGLWGTEAFF; v_gene: TRBV7-2; d_gene: -; abundance: once; j_gene: TRBJ1-1
CDR3nt: TGTGCCAGCAGTGATCAACGGGGGGGAGTTGAGCAGTTCTTC; CDR3aa: CASSDQRGGVEQFF; v_gene: TRBV11-1; d_gene: TRBD2; abundance: -; j_gene: TRBJ2-1
CDR3nt: TGCAGAGGGAAGTCCTACGAGCAGTACTTC; CDR3aa: CRGKSYEQYF; v_gene: TRBV29-1; d_gene: -; abundance: -; j_gene: TRBJ2-7
CDR3nt: TGCAGTGCTGCGTGGACAGAGACTTTCACAGATACGCAGTATTTT; CDR3aa: CSAAWTETFTDTQYF; v_gene: TRBV20-1; d_gene: -; abundance: -; j_gene: TRBJ2-3
CDR3nt: TGCGCCAGCAGCCAAGTACAGGTCCCCTACAATGAGCAGTTCTTC; CDR3aa: CASSQVQVPYNEQFF; v_gene: TRBV4-1; d_gene: -; abundance: -; j_gene: TRBJ2-1
CDR3nt: TGTGCCATCAGTCCAGTTAATAATTCACCCCTCCACTTT; CDR3aa: CAISPVNNSPLHF; v_gene: TRBV10-3; d_gene: -; abundance: few; j_gene: TRBJ1-6
CDR3nt: TGTGCCACCAGCAGAGATTTGGGCAGGGAAGAGACCCAGTACTTC; CDR3aa: CATSRDLGREETQYF; v_gene: TRBV15; d_gene: -; abundance: -; j_gene: TRBJ2-5
CDR3nt: TGTGCCAGCAGCCCGGGACTACCTTTGGTAGAGCAGTTCTTC; CDR3aa: CASSPGLPLVEQFF; v_gene: TRBV6-1; d_gene: TRBD2; abundance: -; j_gene: TRBJ2-1
CDR3nt: TGTGCCAGCAGCGGGGCCCGCCCAGATACGCAGTATTTT; CDR3aa: CASSGARPDTQYF; v_gene: TRBV7-9; d_gene: -; abundance: -; j_gene: TRBJ2-3
CDR3nt: TGTGCCTGGCGGAGAGAGACTGAAGCTTTCTTT; CDR3aa: CAWRRETEAFF; v_gene: TRBV30; d_gene: -; abundance: -; j_gene: TRBJ1-1
CDR3nt: TGTGCCAGCAGTACCGGGACAGGGGGCCGTAGCAATCAGCCCCAGCATTTT; CDR3aa: CASSTGTGGRSNQPQHF; v_gene: TRBV12-3/TRBV12-4; d_gene: TRBD1; abundance: few; j_gene: TRBJ1-5
CDR3nt: TGTGCCAGTGGTGGTGTTAGCAATGAGCAGTTCTTC; CDR3aa: CASGGVSNEQFF; v_gene: TRBV28; d_gene: -; abundance: -; j_gene: TRBJ2-1
CDR3nt: TGCGTCAGCAGCCAAGTGGGTCAGGACGAGCAGTACTTC; CDR3aa: CVSSQVGQDEQYF; v_gene: TRBV4-1; d_gene: -; abundance: -; j_gene: TRBJ2-7